This T cell receptor beta chain originates from a study of cytomegalovirus exposure and HLA in healthy donors. Study findings and constraints: Most TCR sequences were seen very rarely across donors, but some public TCRs occurred in many.

Sequenced by immunoSEQ multiplex PCR; TCRdb stores in-frame clones only, minus some. The profile shows some 190,000 clones, 86% of them singletons. The donors were part of the roughly 120-subject validation cohort, which stood apart from the roughly 640-subject first cohort. Comment on this clone: The antigen is not known.

The ends lost 3 bases at V and 4 bases at J; junction bases unmatched: 9. This CDR3 contains 17 residues. Germline V gene sequence: CDR1 MGHDK, CDR2 SYGVNS. V and J are TRBV25-1 and TRBJ2-3; 11 positions agree with TRBD1. The receptor's source is a woman younger than 30 in good health and CMV-seronegative. Sequenced sample: PBMCs. The CDR3 protein is CASSDPTRGQGADTQYF. CDR3 DNA: TGTGCCAGCAGTGACCCCACCCGGGGACAGGGGGCAGATACGCAGTATTTT. The full variable domain, rest sourced from reference TRBV25-1 and TRBJ2-3, is EADIYQTPRYLVIGTGKKITLECSQTMGHDKMYWYQQDPGMELHLIHYSYGVNSTEKGDLSSESTVSRIRTEHFPLTLESARPSHTSQYLCASSDPTRGQGADTQYFGPGTRLTVL.